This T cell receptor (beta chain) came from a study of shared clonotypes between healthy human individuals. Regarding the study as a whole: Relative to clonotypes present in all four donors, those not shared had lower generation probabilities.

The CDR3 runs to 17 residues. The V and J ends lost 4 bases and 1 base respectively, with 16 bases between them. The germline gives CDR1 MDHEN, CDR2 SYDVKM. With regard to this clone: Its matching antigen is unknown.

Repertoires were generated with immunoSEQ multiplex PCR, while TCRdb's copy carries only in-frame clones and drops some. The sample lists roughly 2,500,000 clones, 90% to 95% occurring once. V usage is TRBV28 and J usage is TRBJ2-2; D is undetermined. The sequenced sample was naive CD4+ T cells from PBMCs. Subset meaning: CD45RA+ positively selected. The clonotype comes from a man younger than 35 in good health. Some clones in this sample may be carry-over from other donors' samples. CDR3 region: CASSSRFVGRNTGELFF. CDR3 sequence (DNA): TGTGCCAGCAGTTCCCGTTTCGTCGGACGGAACACCGGGGAGCTGTTTTTT.